The 13 T cell receptor beta chains below all came from one sample that was sequenced in a study of blood T cell repertoires in COVID-19 (dated by TCRdb to 2018 to 2020). Library prep was done by the immunoSEQ multiplex PCR assay. Sourced from immuneACCESS, this table was stored by TCRdb with only in-frame sequences that have V and J called. A share of the clones is absent; for the studies checked, an unresolved V gene accounts for under half, and the remainder has no known explanation. In this sample the table shows 70,000 or so clones, roughly 86% of which occur a single time. The ten biggest clones cover roughly 13% of the sample. Sequenced material: peripheral blood. The receptors derive from a woman in her sixties with acute or convalescent COVID-19.

This chain joins TRBV11-3 and TRBJ2-3, with 12 bases aligning to TRBD2. After removal of 6 bases from V and 5 bases from J, the junction contained 9 bases not matched to a gene. From germline, CDR1 is SGHNT and CDR2 YENEEA. The CDR3 totals 16 residues. The CDR3 DNA reads as TGTGCCAGCAGTCCCGGACTAGCGGGGTCGAAAGATACGCAGTATTTT. It codes for CASSPGLAGSKDTQYF.

The chain uses TRBV12-5 and TRBJ1-1; 9 bases line up with TRBD1. Germline-derived CDR1 and CDR2 are LGHNT and FRNRAP. The CDR3 extends over 15 amino acids. Germline trimming cut 2 bases from V and 4 bases from J; bases unmatched to any gene: 5. CDR3 residues: CASGLNVDRGTEAFF. The CDR3 coding sequence is TGTGCTAGTGGTTTGAACGTGGACAGGGGCACTGAAGCTTTCTTT.

The chain links TRBV19 to TRBJ2-5, with 7 bases that match TRBD1. This CDR3 is 22 amino acids long. With 5 bases clipped from V and 3 bases from J, the junction kept 30 bases outside the gene matches. In germline, CDR1 is LNHDA, CDR2 SQIVND (reference sequence). Written as DNA, the CDR3 is TGTGCCAGTAGTTCAAACAGGTTCCGAGGGGGCGTAAAGGGATCTCTCGAAGAGACCCAGTACTTC. Translated: CASSSNRFRGGVKGSLEETQYF.

Here the CDR3 DNA reads TGTGCCAGTAGTATGGTGAGAAATAGCAATCAGCCCCAGCATTTT. Translated, it gives CASSMVRNSNQPQHF. This sequence joins TRBV19 and TRBJ1-5; D is undetermined. The CDR3 runs 15 residues. V lost 3 bases and J lost 0, with 9 bases in between. Per germline, CDR1 LNHDA and CDR2 SQIVND (reference sequence).

The J gene is TRBJ2-4, the V gene TRBV3-1 (or the pseudogene TRBV3-2); 10 bases match TRBD1. Trimming took 1 base from V and 4 from J; bases not matched to a gene: 7. CDR1 and CDR2 (germline): LGHDT, YNNKEL (reference sequence). The CDR3 has 17 residues. The CDR3: CASSQVFGTGAKNIQYF. The CDR3 DNA reads TGTGCCAGCAGCCAAGTATTTGGGACAGGGGCTAAAAACATTCAGTACTTC.

The chain has TRBV20-1 and TRBJ1-1, with D possibly TRBD1 on 5 matching bases. The CDR3 loop spans 15 amino acids. V was shortened by 3 bases and J by 1 base, with 15 bases between the two germline ends. Germline CDR1 is DFQATT and CDR2 is SNEGSKA (reference sequence). Written as DNA, the CDR3 is TGCAGTGCTAGTGTTATCGGGGGGACGAACACTGAAGCTTTCTTT. Protein: CSASVIGGTNTEAFF.

This clone has a single count. The V and J genes are TRBV11-2 and TRBJ2-5, with D perhaps matching TRBD1 (6 bases). This CDR3 has 14 residues. V lost 4 bases and J lost 4, with 13 bases in between. In germline, CDR1 is SGHAT, CDR2 FQNNGV. The CDR3 DNA sequence: TGTGCCAGCAGCTCTGGACAGCTCCGAGAGACCCAGTACTTC. It yields the protein CASSSGQLRETQYF. Full variable domain (remainder filled in from reference TRBV11-2 and TRBJ2-5): EAGVAQSPRYKIIEKRQSVAFWCNPISGHATLYWYQQILGQGPKLLIQFQNNGVVDDSQLPKDRFSAERLKGVDSTLKIQPAKLEDSAVYLCASSSGQLRETQYFGPGTRLLVL.

CDR3 nucleotide sequence: TGTGCCAGCAGTGAATCGTGGACAGAAGATGGCTACACCTTC. This encodes CASSESWTEDGYTF. The chain combines TRBV6-1 with TRBJ1-2; a possible D gene is TRBD1 (6 bases). The V end lost 2 bases, the J end lost 6 bases, and 13 bases lay between the germline ends. CDR1 is MNHNS and CDR2 is SASEGT in the germline V gene. This CDR3 region has 14 residues.

This chain connects TRBV5-5 to TRBJ1-1; 10 nucleotides match TRBD1. Germline V gives CDR1 SGHKS, CDR2 YYEKEE (reference sequence). The CDR3 extends over 17 amino acids. Trimming took 2 bases from V and 0 from J; bases not matched to a gene: 7. CDR3 sequence: CASSFTGTGDMNTEAFF. CDR3 nucleotide sequence: TGTGCCAGCAGCTTTACCGGGACAGGGGATATGAACACTGAAGCTTTCTTT.

V gene TRBV6-2 or TRBV6-3 combines with J gene TRBJ2-7; perhaps TRBD2 as D (7 bases). Looked up from germline, CDR1 is MNHEY and CDR2 is SVGEGT. CDR3 size: 13 residues. V dropped 5 bases and J dropped 3 bases, with 11 bases sitting between them. The CDR3 spells CASSRGGVYEQYF. In DNA, the CDR3 is TGTGCCAGCAGTAGGGGGGGAGTCTACGAGCAGTACTTC.

The chain recombines TRBV5-4 with TRBJ2-5, with a possible D match to TRBD2 (5 bases). The CDR3 is 14 residues long. V shed 5 bases and J shed 5 bases, with 16 bases lying between them. The germline CDR1 and CDR2 sequences are SGHNT and YYREEE (reference sequence). The CDR3 sequence: CASSQSRGSETQYF. In nucleotides, the CDR3 is TGTGCCAGCAGTCAGAGTCGGGGTAGTGAGACCCAGTACTTC.

This clone was recorded only once. The chain employs TRBV2 and TRBJ2-5; 8 bases are a match to TRBD2. CDR3 length: 16 amino acids. The V gene's germline CDR1 is SNHLY and CDR2 FYNNEI. J was trimmed by 5 bases and V by 5 bases; bases with no gene match: 13. CDR3 sequence: CASSTTSGGAGETQYF. CDR3 DNA sequence: TGTGCCAGCAGTACCACGTCCGGGGGGGCCGGGGAGACCCAGTACTTC.

The chain recombines TRBV19 with TRBJ1-4; D is perhaps TRBD1 (6 bases). V lost 6 bases and J lost 0, with 11 bases in between. This CDR3 region has 15 residues. CDR1 is LNHDA, CDR2 SQIVND, per germline (reference sequence). CDR3 protein: CASRESGATNEKLFF. As DNA, the CDR3 is TGTGCCAGTAGGGAATCAGGGGCAACTAATGAAAAACTGTTTTTT.